The 23 T cell receptor beta chains given below trace back to one sample, sequenced in a study of metastatic and nonmetastatic thyroid tumors. None of the patients had undergone any treatment ahead of thyroid surgery. With MiXCR, TCRdb called clones anew from the PCR reads. This sample yields about 70,000 clones, of which roughly a sixth are seen a single time; roughly 13% belongs to the top ten. Source material: blood. These receptors were collected from a female donor with papillary thyroid cancer or a benign thyroid nodule (not recorded which). Some clones in this sample may be carry-over from other donors' samples.

In its sample, this clone was seen many times. The J gene is TRBJ2-1, the V gene TRBV12-3 or TRBV12-4; D is unresolved. This CDR3 spans 12 amino acids. V lost 1 base and J 7 bases, leaving 5 bases between the germline ends. CDR3: CASSLERNEQFF. Here the CDR3 DNA reads TGTGCCAGCAGTTTAGAGAGGAATGAGCAGTTCTTC.

This clone was observed at least ten times. The chain has TRBV19 and TRBJ1-4; no definite D call. Germline V gene data show CDR1 as LNHDA and CDR2 as SQIVND (reference sequence). The V end was cut by 8 bases, the J end by 3 bases, with 10 bases between. This CDR3 has 13 residues. The chain's CDR3 is CASAGTANEKLFF. CDR3 sequence (DNA): TGTGCCAGTGCCGGTACAGCTAATGAAAAACTGTTTTTT.

This clone has at least ten counts. CDR3 loop: CASSSRDPGSGANVLTF. The CDR3 DNA follows: TGTGCCAGCAGTTCCCGGGACCCAGGATCGGGGGCCAACGTCCTGACTTTC. The chain employs TRBV28 and TRBJ2-6; D may correspond to TRBD1 or TRBD2 (5 bases each). V gave up 4 bases and J gave up 4 bases, with 17 bases separating them. Germline CDR1 reads MDHEN; CDR2 reads SYDVKM. The CDR3 spans 17 residues.

V is TRBV20-1 and J is TRBJ1-5; D remains unclear. CDR1 is DFQATT, CDR2 SNEGSKA, per germline (reference sequence). The CDR3 has 14 amino acids. Trimming stripped 0 bases from V and 0 bases from J, with 6 bases between. CDR3 DNA: TGCAGTGCTAGAGATCACAATAGCAATCAGCCCCAGCATTTT. Its protein is CSARDHNSNQPQHF.

This clone ranks as medium-sized. J is TRBJ2-7 and V is TRBV2, with no clear D. The CDR3 is 15 residues long. V lost 8 bases, J lost 3 bases, and 20 bases lay in between. CDR1 is SNHLY and CDR2 is FYNNEI in the germline V gene. CDR3: CASHAVRDMNYEQYF. The CDR3 nucleotides are TGTGCCAGCCACGCCGTAAGGGATATGAACTACGAGCAGTACTTC.

This clone was counted ten times or more. The chain carries TRBV5-1 and TRBJ2-3; the D gene is possibly TRBD2 (6 bases). CDR1 is SGHRS and CDR2 is YFSETQ in the germline V gene. V was pared by 0 bases and J by 3 bases, with 11 bases between. The CDR3 is made up of 15 amino acids. The CDR3 DNA is TGCGCCAGCAGCTTGGCGGGAGACGTAACAGATACGCAGTATTTT. Residues: CASSLAGDVTDTQYF. Combining the CDR3 with reference TRBV5-1 and TRBJ2-3 gives the whole variable domain KAGVTQTPRYLIKTRGQQVTLSCSPISGHRSVSWYQQTPGQGLQFLFEYFSETQRNKGNFPGRFSGRQFSNSRSEMNVSTLELGDSALYLCASSLAGDVTDTQYFGPGTRLTVL.

This clone was detected ten times or more. This chain uses TRBV20-1 with TRBJ2-7; 8 nucleotides agree with TRBD1. Trimming removed 2 bases from V and 7 bases from J; junction bases left unmatched: 7. CDR1 and CDR2 from the germline V gene are DFQATT and SNEGSKA (reference sequence). The CDR3 covers 13 residues. Here the CDR3 reads CSARQGAVGEQYF. DNA for the CDR3: TGCAGTGCTAGACAGGGGGCAGTGGGAGAGCAGTACTTC.

About this clone itself: Its ends do not fully match the called genes, so a read error is possible. V usage is TRBV20-1 and J usage is TRBJ1-2; D not certain. Germline loops: CDR1 DFQATT, CDR2 SNEGSKA (reference sequence). The CDR3 has 16 residues. The CDR3 nucleotides read TGCAGTGCTAGAGATCCCAATCAAGGGAGGATCTATAGCTACACCTTC. Amino acid sequence: CSARDPNQGRIYSYTF.

This chain uses TRBV20-1 with TRBJ1-1, with TRBD1 matching 8 bases. CDR1 is DFQATT and CDR2 is SNEGSKA in the germline V gene (reference sequence). J gave up 1 base and V 4 bases, and 5 bases lay outside the gene matches. The CDR3 consists of 14 residues. As DNA, the CDR3 is TGCAGTGCTAAGACAGGGGCATGGAACACTGAAGCTTTCTTT. This sequence encodes CSAKTGAWNTEAFF.

This clone was picked up many times. The genes are TRBV28 and TRBJ1-2, with 10 bases identical to TRBD1. The CDR3 has 15 residues. Trimming removed 7 bases from V and 6 bases from J; junction bases left unmatched: 11. Germline V gene data show CDR1 as MDHEN and CDR2 as SYDVKM. CDR3 amino acids: CASNPGTGDQHGYTF. As DNA, the CDR3 is TGTGCCAGCAACCCCGGGACAGGGGATCAACATGGCTACACCTTC.

This clone showed up many times. The chain employs TRBV3-1 and TRBJ2-7, with no clear D. V lost 0 bases, J lost 9 bases, and 12 bases lay in between. The germline CDR1 and CDR2 sequences are LGHDT and YNNKEL (reference sequence). This CDR3 comprises 13 residues. The CDR3: CASSQDRHLVQYF. For the CDR3, the DNA is TGTGCCAGCAGCCAAGATCGCCACTTGGTGCAGTACTTC.

The sample holds many counts of this clone. J is TRBJ2-7 and V is TRBV28, with TRBD1 matching over 8 bases. With 4 bases clipped from V and 2 bases from J, the junction kept 13 bases outside the gene matches. The CDR3 loop spans 17 amino acids. Per the germline V gene, CDR1 is MDHEN and CDR2 is SYDVKM. The CDR3 DNA reads TGTGCCAGCAGTTCCTGGCCAGGGGGCATCGTAACCTACGAGCAGTACTTC. Encoded protein: CASSSWPGGIVTYEQYF.

Ten or more counts support this clone. The chain has TRBV5-1 and TRBJ1-1; 9 bases match TRBD1. Germline values: CDR1 SGHRS, CDR2 YFSETQ. There are 13 residues in the CDR3. Trimming took 3 bases from V and 5 from J; bases not matched to a gene: 2. CDR3 sequence reads: CASSSGQGTEAFF. The CDR3 DNA sequence: TGCGCCAGCAGCTCTGGACAGGGGACTGAAGCTTTCTTT.

This clone was counted a few times. A read error is possible here, since a much larger clone lies one base away. V gene TRBV2 combines with J gene TRBJ2-1; D is ambiguous. The CDR3 extends over 13 amino acids. Germline lookup yields CDR1 SNHLY and CDR2 FYNNEI. The CDR3 reads CATKRDPYNEQFF. CDR3 nucleotides: TGTGCGACGAAGCGAGACCCGTACAATGAGCAGTTCTTC. Combining the CDR3 with reference TRBV2 and TRBJ2-1 gives the whole variable domain EPEVTQTPSHQVTQMGQEVILRCVPISNHLYFYWYRQILGQKVEFLVSFYNNEISEKSEIFDDQFSVERPDGSNFTLKIRSTKLEDSAMYFCATKRDPYNEQFFGPGTRLTVL.

This clone came up many times. This chain uses TRBV28 with TRBJ1-2; D gene unclear. CDR1 and CDR2 (germline): MDHEN, SYDVKM. Deletions cut 5 bases from V and 3 bases from J, with 10 bases between. This CDR3 region has 13 residues. The CDR3 coding sequence is TGTGCCAGCAGTGTTCTGACTGACTATGGCTACACCTTC. It specifies CASSVLTDYGYTF.

This clone was recorded at least ten times. The CDR3 DNA is TGTGCCAGCAGCTTGGAGGGGACAGTAAATCAGCCCCAGCATTTT. Protein product: CASSLEGTVNQPQHF. The chain joins TRBV7-9 to TRBJ1-5; 7 bases fit TRBD1. Germline trimming cut 3 bases from V and 4 bases from J; bases unmatched to any gene: 6. CDR1 is SEHNR and CDR2 is FQNEAQ in the germline V gene (reference sequence). The CDR3 runs to 15 residues.

This clone occurred many times. A junction end diverges from the germline sequence, so it may reflect a read error. The CDR3 reads CASSRTTGMNTEAFF. CDR3 DNA: TGTGCCAGCAGCCGGACGACAGGGATGAATACTGAAGCTTTCTTT. This chain connects TRBV16 to TRBJ1-1, with 7 nucleotides matching TRBD1. CDR3 length: 15 residues. Germline assignment: CDR1 KGHSY and CDR2 FQNENV.

Ten or more counts support this clone. This sequence joins TRBV11-2 and TRBJ2-7; 11 bases align to TRBD2. Trimming removed 7 bases from V and 6 bases from J; junction bases left unmatched: 11. Germline V gene data show CDR1 as SGHAT and CDR2 as FQNNGV. The CDR3 consists of 15 residues. The CDR3 is CASTLSLAGDTEQYF. CDR3 DNA sequence: TGTGCCAGCACCCTATCACTAGCGGGAGATACCGAGCAGTACTTC.

Note on this clone: Mismatch with germline at one junction end may stem from a read error. The J gene is TRBJ1-2, the V gene TRBV6-1; TRBD1 is a possible D gene (6 bases). The CDR3 is 13 residues long. Germline lookup yields CDR1 MNHNS and CDR2 SASEGT. CDR3 coding DNA: TGTGCCAGCAGGCGGACAGCAAACTATGTCTACACCTTC. Its protein product is CASRRTANYVYTF.

With regard to this clone: A read error may be the cause here, since a much bigger clone is one base away. The V gene is TRBV2, the J gene TRBJ2-1; a weak D match, TRBD1 (5 bases). Germline V CDR1 and CDR2: SNHLY, FYNNEI. This CDR3 has 14 amino acids. The CDR3 protein is CASRVNRRYSEQFF. In DNA, the CDR3 is TGTGCCAGCAGGGTTAACAGGCGCTACAGTGAGCAGTTCTTC. The entire variable domain, with the rest obtained from reference TRBV2 and TRBJ2-1, is as follows: EPEVTQTPSHQVTQMGQEVILRCVPISNHLYFYWYRQILGQKVEFLVSFYNNEISEKSEIFDDQFSVERPDGSNFTLKIRSTKLEDSAMYFCASRVNRRYSEQFFGPGTRLTVL.

This clone was detected many times. The chain couples TRBV6-1 to TRBJ2-7, with D perhaps being TRBD1 or TRBD2 (7 bases each). Germline-derived CDR1 and CDR2 are MNHNS and SASEGT. V shed 6 bases and J shed 3 bases, with 15 bases lying between them. The length of the CDR3 is 14 residues. CDR3 in amino acids: CASRHTGEGYEQYF. The CDR3 DNA is TGTGCCAGCAGACACACAGGGGAGGGCTACGAGCAGTACTTC.

This clone occurred many times. The V and J genes are TRBV7-8 and TRBJ2-3, with 9 bases matching TRBD1. The CDR3 contains 15 residues. The germline V gene encodes CDR1 SGHVS and CDR2 FQNEAQ. V shed 5 bases and J 3 bases; nucleotides not matched to a gene: 6. CDR3: CASSVLTGGTDTQYF. The CDR3 DNA reads as TGTGCCAGCAGCGTTCTGACAGGGGGGACAGATACGCAGTATTTT. Full variable domain (rest looked up from reference TRBV7-8 and TRBJ2-3): GAGVSQSPRYKVAKRGQDVALRCDPISGHVSLFWYQQALGQGPEFLTYFQNEAQLDKSGLPSDRFFAERPEGSVSTLKIQRTQQEDSAVYLCASSVLTGGTDTQYFGPGTRLTVL.

By sample fraction, this clone is medium-sized. V usage is TRBV6-5 and J usage is TRBJ2-7; D gene uncertain. The germline V gene encodes CDR1 MNHEY and CDR2 SVGAGI. This CDR3 has 13 residues. Trimming left V 2 bases short and J 0 bases short, with 5 bases between. The CDR3 nucleotides read TGTGCCAGCAGTTACCGCGGCTCCTACGAGCAGTACTTC. It translates to CASSYRGSYEQYF.